This T cell receptor beta chain was captured in a study of control samples from healthy donors and cancer patients. Trimming at V came to 5 bases and at J to 6 bases, leaving 3 bases not matched to a gene. This CDR3 comprises 12 residues. Assay used: immunoSEQ multiplex PCR; TCRdb lists only in-frame clones, some missing. The sample carries roughly 200,000 clones, roughly 93% recorded once. Sequenced material: blood. The chain employs TRBV12-3 or TRBV12-4 and TRBJ1-2; 7 nucleotides agree with TRBD1. The TCR comes from a man younger than 35 in good health. The chain's CDR3 is CASSQGQHGYTF. The CDR3 region has the DNA TGTGCCAGCAGTCAGGGACAGCATGGCTACACCTTC.